This record concerns one TCR beta chain sequence. What it binds is unknown. This record belongs to a study of T cells expressing NK-cell markers. Study context: Source material for TCR beta repertoires consisted of sorted CD3+CD56+NKG2C+, CD3+CD56+NKG2C- and CD3+CD56-NKG2C+ T cells. The study's findings and limits: The share of CD8+ T cells held by dominant NKG2C+ clonotypes was roughly 1.0-8% in over 5 donors.

Using the 5' RACE reads, TCRdb records one entry per CDR3 protein without DNA. This sample's table reports about 170,000 distinct CDR3 sequences. In germline, CDR1 is LNHDA, CDR2 SQIVND (reference sequence). The length of the CDR3 is 12 residues. The material sequenced was blood T cells: a sorted CD56 or NKG2C T cell subset, CD4+ or CD8+ T cells, or bulk PBMC T cells (not recorded which). The chain has TRBV19 and TRBJ1-1. This receptor was obtained from a man aged 18-75 years in good health. CDR3 in amino acids: CASSQDGLRAFF.